This T cell receptor (beta chain) originates from a study of blood T cells in healthy people across ages. CDR1 and CDR2 (germline): SQVTM, ANQGSEA. The ends were cut back, 3 bases at V and 9 bases at J, with 9 bases in the middle. The CDR3 spans 11 residues. Primers used in a second PCR of about 7 to 12 cycles were a sample-barcoded 5' primer and a J-beta primer mix. TCRdb used MiXCR to reprocess the 5' RACE reads, holding one entry per CDR3 protein. The table lists some 1.7 million distinct CDR3 sequences, approximately 28% of them singletons. Source material: blood. V usage is TRBV29-1 and J usage is TRBJ2-1; D gene uncertain. This clonotype was sampled from a woman aged 25 to 39 in good health. CDR3 sequence: CSVDLPAEQFF. DNA of the CDR3: TGCAGCGTTGATTTGCCGGCTGAGCAGTTCTTC.